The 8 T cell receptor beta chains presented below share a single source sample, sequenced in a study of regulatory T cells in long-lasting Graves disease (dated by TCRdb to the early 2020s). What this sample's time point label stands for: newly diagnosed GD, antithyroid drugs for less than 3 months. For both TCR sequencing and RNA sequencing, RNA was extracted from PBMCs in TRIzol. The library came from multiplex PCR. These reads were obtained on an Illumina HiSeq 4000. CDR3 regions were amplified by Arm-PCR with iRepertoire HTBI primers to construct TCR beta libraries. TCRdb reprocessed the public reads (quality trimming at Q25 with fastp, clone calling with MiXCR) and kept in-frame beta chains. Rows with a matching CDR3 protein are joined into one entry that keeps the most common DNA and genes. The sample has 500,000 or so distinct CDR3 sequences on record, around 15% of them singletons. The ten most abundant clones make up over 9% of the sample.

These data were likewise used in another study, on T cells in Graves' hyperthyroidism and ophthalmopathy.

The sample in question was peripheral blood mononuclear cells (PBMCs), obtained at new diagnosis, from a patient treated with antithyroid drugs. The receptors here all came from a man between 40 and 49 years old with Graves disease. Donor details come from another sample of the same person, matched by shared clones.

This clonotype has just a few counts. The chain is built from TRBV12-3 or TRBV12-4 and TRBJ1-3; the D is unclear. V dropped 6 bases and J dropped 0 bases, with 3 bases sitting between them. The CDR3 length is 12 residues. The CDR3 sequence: CASSYSGNTIYF. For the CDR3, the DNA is TGTGCCAGCAGCTACTCTGGAAACACCATATATTTT.

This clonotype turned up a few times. The CDR3 DNA reads TGTGCCAGTAGTATACGGGGGGCTATCAGCAATCAGCCCCAGCATTTT. Translation gives CASSIRGAISNQPQHF. The chain combines TRBV19 with TRBJ1-5, with D perhaps matching TRBD1 (6 bases). Trimming left V 2 bases short and J 1 base short, with 12 bases between. Germline CDR1 is LNHDA and CDR2 is SQIVND (reference sequence). The CDR3 is made up of 16 amino acids.

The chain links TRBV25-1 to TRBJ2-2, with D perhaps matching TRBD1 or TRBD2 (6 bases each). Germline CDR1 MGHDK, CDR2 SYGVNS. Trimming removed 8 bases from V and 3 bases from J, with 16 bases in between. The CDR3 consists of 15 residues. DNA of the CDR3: TGTGCCAGCGGACGGGGGCTTGGTTACACCGGGGAGCTGTTTTTT. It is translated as CASGRGLGYTGELFF.

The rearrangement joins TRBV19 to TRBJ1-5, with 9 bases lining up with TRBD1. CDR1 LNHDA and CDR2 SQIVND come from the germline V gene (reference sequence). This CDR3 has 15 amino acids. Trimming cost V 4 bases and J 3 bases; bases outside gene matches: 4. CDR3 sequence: CASSKGTGYNQPQHF. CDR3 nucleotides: TGTGCCAGTAGTAAGGGGACAGGGTACAATCAGCCCCAGCATTTT.

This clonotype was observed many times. The CDR3 bases are TGTGCCAGCAGTTCCCTCCCCGAGGGGGGGAGCACTGAAGCTTTCTTT. Protein: CASSSLPEGGSTEAFF. The genes are TRBV28 and TRBJ1-1; tentative D call: TRBD1 (6 bases). Germline V CDR1 and CDR2: MDHEN, SYDVKM. V gave up 4 bases and J gave up 4 bases, with 19 bases separating them. This CDR3 region has 16 residues.

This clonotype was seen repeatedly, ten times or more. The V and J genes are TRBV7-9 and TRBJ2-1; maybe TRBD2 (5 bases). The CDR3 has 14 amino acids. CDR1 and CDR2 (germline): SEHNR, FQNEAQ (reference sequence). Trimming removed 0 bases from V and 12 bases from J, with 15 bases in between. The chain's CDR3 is CASSLALTVAGQFF. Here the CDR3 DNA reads TGTGCCAGCAGCTTAGCGCTGACTGTCGCGGGGCAGTTCTTC.

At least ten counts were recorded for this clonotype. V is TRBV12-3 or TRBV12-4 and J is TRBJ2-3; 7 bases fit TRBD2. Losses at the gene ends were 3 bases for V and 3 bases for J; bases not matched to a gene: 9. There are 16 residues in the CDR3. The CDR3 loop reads CASSFPGEGLTDTQYF. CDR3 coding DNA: TGTGCCAGCAGTTTTCCGGGGGAGGGCCTGACAGATACGCAGTATTTT.

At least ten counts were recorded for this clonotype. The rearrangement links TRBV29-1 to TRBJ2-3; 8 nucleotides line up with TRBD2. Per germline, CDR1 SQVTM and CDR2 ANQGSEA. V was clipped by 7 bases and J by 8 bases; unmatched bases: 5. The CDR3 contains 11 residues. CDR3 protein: CSASGSGTQYF. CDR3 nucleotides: TGCAGCGCCAGCGGGAGTGGTACGCAGTATTTT.